The rows below give T cell receptor beta chains drawn from one sample of a study of vaccination and CD4 T cells after COVID-19. Their antigens are not known. In TCRdb, the PCR reads were re-called with MiXCR into one record per CDR3 protein. The table has about 15,000 distinct CDR3 sequences, approximately 52% seen once; the top ten hold 11% to 15%. Sequenced input: CD4+ T cells from blood, cultured in vitro. These receptors originate from a human donor who had recovered from COVID-19. Both conserved end residues are part of each CDR3. The D gene is left open where the match is weak. The size of a clone is reported for some rows only, either as once, few or many, or as a class for expanded clones.

J,V,size,D,CDR3,DNA
TRBJ2-1,TRBV27,NA,NA,CASSPQTIPSDEQFF,TGTGCCAGCAGCCCTCAGACTATACCGAGCGATGAGCAGTTCTTC
TRBJ1-1,TRBV7-3,few,NA,CASSLQGNTEAFF,TGTGCCAGCAGCTTACAGGGGAACACTGAAGCTTTCTTT
TRBJ2-5,TRBV20-1,NA,NA,CSANGRRETQYF,TGCAGTGCCAACGGGCGCAGGGAGACCCAGTACTTC
TRBJ1-2,TRBV19,NA,NA,CASSPTLGHPYGYTF,TGTGCCAGTAGTCCCACTTTGGGACATCCCTATGGCTACACCTTC
TRBJ2-2,TRBV7-2,NA,NA,CASSRTGNTGELFF,TGTGCCAGCAGCCGGACCGGGAACACCGGGGAGCTGTTTTTT
TRBJ1-3,TRBV6-1,few,NA,CASRTGRPDSGNTIYF,TGTGCCAGCAGGACGGGTCGCCCCGACTCTGGAAACACCATATATTTT
TRBJ1-1,TRBV11-2,NA,NA,CASSLIARDVAFF,TGTGCCAGCAGCTTAATCGCCAGAGACGTAGCTTTCTTT
TRBJ1-1,TRBV30,NA,TRBD1,CAWSGDSLNTEAFF,TGTGCCTGGAGTGGGGACAGCCTTAACACTGAAGCTTTCTTT
TRBJ1-1,TRBV9,NA,NA,CASSPSWGTNTEAFF,TGTGCCAGCAGCCCGAGTTGGGGGACGAACACTGAAGCTTTCTTT
TRBJ2-2,TRBV30,NA,NA,CAWSRQGGGELFF,TGTGCCTGGAGTCGGCAGGGAGGCGGGGAGCTGTTTTTT
TRBJ1-1,TRBV6-2/TRBV6-3,NA,TRBD1,CASSSSYRDRGPEAFF,TGTGCCAGCTCATCTTCCTACCGGGACAGAGGACCCGAAGCTTTCTTT
TRBJ2-1,TRBV6-1,NA,TRBD2,CASREAGRYNEQFF,TGTGCCAGCAGGGAAGCGGGAAGGTACAATGAGCAGTTCTTC
TRBJ1-5,TRBV7-8,NA,TRBD1,CASSLARTGFGQPQHF,TGTGCCAGCAGCTTAGCGCGGACAGGGTTTGGTCAGCCCCAGCATTTT
TRBJ2-7,TRBV7-2,few,NA,CASSPPGSYEQYF,TGTGCCAGCAGCCCCCCCGGGTCGTACGAGCAGTACTTC
TRBJ1-1,TRBV30,NA,NA,CAWSVMGSEAFF,TGTGCCTGGAGTGTAATGGGCTCGGAAGCTTTCTTT
TRBJ2-2,TRBV29-1,NA,TRBD1,CSVRRDRGTGELFF,TGCAGCGTCCGCCGGGACAGGGGGACCGGGGAGCTGTTTTTT
TRBJ1-1,TRBV7-8,NA,TRBD1,CASSLDRVTEAFF,TGTGCCAGCAGCTTGGACAGGGTCACTGAAGCTTTCTTT
TRBJ1-2,TRBV6-1,once,NA,CASSRGGGAGGYTF,TGTGCCAGCAGCCGGGGTGGAGGGGCGGGCGGCTACACCTTC
TRBJ2-2,TRBV24-1,NA,NA,CATSAIFGKTHDTGELFF,TGTGCCACCAGTGCCATTTTTGGGAAGACGCACGACACCGGGGAGCTGTTTTTT
TRBJ2-7,TRBV20-1,few,TRBD2,CSARVAGGNYEQYF,TGCAGTGCTAGAGTAGCGGGGGGAAACTACGAGCAGTACTTC
TRBJ2-4,TRBV19,NA,NA,CASSIRGAYIQYF,TGTGCCAGTAGTATTAGGGGCGCATACATTCAGTACTTC
TRBJ2-7,TRBV20-1,NA,NA,CSAKSPNTDYEQYF,TGCAGTGCTAAGTCACCGAATACTGACTACGAGCAGTACTTC
TRBJ1-4,TRBV28,once,NA,CASSLGGWQYNEKLFF,TGTGCCAGCAGTTTAGGGGGTTGGCAGTATAATGAAAAACTGTTTTTT
TRBJ1-4,TRBV2,NA,TRBD1,CASRDQGARNEKLFF,TGTGCCAGCAGGGACCAGGGGGCGCGGAATGAAAAACTGTTTTTT
TRBJ2-5,TRBV7-2,NA,NA,CASSLAGGVETQYF,TGTGCCAGCAGCTTAGCGGGGGGCGTGGAGACCCAGTACTTC
TRBJ2-3,TRBV6-5,NA,NA,CASSYSGDSTDTQYF,TGTGCCAGCAGTTACTCGGGTGATAGCACAGATACGCAGTATTTT
TRBJ1-1,TRBV19,few,TRBD1,CASRDRGLNTEAFF,TGTGCCAGTAGGGACAGGGGATTGAACACTGAAGCTTTCTTT
TRBJ2-3,TRBV20-1,medium-sized,NA,CSAPGLTRTDTQYF,TGCAGTGCTCCCGGACTAACGCGCACAGATACGCAGTATTTT
TRBJ1-2,TRBV11-3,once,TRBD1,CASSLRQGAVGYTF,TGTGCCAGCAGCTTAAGGCAGGGGGCTGTCGGCTACACCTTC
TRBJ2-5,TRBV27,few,TRBD1,CASRQGGETQYF,TGTGCCAGCCGACAGGGGGGGGAGACCCAGTACTTC
TRBJ1-6,TRBV27,few,TRBD1,CASSLNSGQGAPNSPLHF,TGTGCCAGCAGTCTAAATTCGGGACAGGGGGCGCCTAATTCACCCCTCCACTTT
TRBJ2-3,TRBV20-1,few,NA,CSAMGGQSTDTQYF,TGCAGTGCTATGGGGGGACAGTCCACAGATACGCAGTATTTT
TRBJ2-2,TRBV6-2/TRBV6-3,NA,NA,CASSSNRDPRTTGELFF,TGTGCCAGCAGTTCTAATCGGGATCCAAGAACCACCGGGGAGCTGTTTTTT
TRBJ1-3,TRBV7-6,NA,NA,CASSLAGPGNTIYF,TGTGCCAGCAGCTTAGCCGGTCCAGGAAACACCATATATTTT
TRBJ1-2,TRBV7-8,few,NA,CASSRPGRTSYGYTF,TGTGCCAGCAGCAGACCGGGACGCACCTCCTATGGCTACACCTTC
TRBJ1-5,TRBV28,NA,NA,CASSSAGSNQPQHF,TGTGCCAGCAGTTCGGCAGGGAGCAATCAGCCCCAGCATTTT
TRBJ1-1,TRBV20-1,few,TRBD1,CSARGTGLLGEAFF,TGCAGTGCCCGAGGGACAGGGCTTCTGGGGGAAGCTTTCTTT